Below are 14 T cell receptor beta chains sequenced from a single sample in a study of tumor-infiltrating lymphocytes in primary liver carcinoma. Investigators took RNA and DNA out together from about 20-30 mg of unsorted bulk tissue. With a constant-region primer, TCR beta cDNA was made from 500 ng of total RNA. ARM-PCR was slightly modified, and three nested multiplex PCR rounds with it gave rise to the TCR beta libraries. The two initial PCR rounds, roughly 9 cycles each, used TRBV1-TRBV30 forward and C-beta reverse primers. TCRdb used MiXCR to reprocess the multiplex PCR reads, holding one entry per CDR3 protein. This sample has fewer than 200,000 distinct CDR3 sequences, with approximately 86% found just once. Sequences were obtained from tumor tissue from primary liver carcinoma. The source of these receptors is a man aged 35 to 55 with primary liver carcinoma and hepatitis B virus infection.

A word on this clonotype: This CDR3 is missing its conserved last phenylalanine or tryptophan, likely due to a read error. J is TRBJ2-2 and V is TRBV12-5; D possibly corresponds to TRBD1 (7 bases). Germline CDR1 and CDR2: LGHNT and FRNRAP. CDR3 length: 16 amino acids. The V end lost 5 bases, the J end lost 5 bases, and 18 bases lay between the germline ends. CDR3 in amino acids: CASGTGQRAGTGELFI. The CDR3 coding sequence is TGTGCTAGTGGTACGGGACAGAGGGCGGGGACCGGGGAGCTGTTTATT.

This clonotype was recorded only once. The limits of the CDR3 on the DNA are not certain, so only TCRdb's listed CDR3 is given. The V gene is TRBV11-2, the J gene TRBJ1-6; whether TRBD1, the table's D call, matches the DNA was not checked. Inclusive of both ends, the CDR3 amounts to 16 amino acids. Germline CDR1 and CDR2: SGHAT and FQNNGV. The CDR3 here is CASSFAAGTANLPLHF.

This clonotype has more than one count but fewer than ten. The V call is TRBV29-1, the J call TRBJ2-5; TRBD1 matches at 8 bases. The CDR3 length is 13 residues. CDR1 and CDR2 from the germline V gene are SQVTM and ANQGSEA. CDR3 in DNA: TGCGGCATTGATCCAGGGGGCGCGGAGACCCAGTACTTC. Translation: CGIDPGGAETQYF.

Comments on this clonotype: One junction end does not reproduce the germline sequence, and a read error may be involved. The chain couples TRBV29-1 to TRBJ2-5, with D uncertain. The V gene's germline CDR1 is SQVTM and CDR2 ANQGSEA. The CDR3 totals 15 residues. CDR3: CSIESAASSSETQYF. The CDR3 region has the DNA TGCAGCATTGAATCCGCGGCGAGTAGTTCGGAGACCCAGTACTTC.

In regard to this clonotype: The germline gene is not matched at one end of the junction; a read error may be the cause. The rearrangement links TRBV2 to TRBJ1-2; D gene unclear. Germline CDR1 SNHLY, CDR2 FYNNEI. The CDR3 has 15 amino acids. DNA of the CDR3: TGTGCCAGCAGTGAAGTTAAAGGACCCTCTCATGGCTGCACCTTC. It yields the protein CASSEVKGPSHGCTF.

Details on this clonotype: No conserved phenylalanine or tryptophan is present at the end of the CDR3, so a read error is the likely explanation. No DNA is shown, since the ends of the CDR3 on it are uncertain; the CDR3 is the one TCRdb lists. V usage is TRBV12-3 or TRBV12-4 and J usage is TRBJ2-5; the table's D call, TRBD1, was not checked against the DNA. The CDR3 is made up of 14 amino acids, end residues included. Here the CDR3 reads CASAQGQSQETHYL.

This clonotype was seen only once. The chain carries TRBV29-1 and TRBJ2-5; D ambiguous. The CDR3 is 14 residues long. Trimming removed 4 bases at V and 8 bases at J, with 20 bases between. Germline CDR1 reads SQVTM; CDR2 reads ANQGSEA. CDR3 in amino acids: CSVVSWTTWETQYF. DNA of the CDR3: TGCAGCGTTGTGTCTTGGACCACATGGGAAACCCAGTACTTC.

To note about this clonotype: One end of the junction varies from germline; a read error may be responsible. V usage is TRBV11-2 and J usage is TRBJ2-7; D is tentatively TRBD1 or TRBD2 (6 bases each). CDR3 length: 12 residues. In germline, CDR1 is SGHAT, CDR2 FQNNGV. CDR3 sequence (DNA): TGTACCAGCACTCCCGGGGGCTACGAGCAATACTTC. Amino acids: CTSTPGGYEQYF.

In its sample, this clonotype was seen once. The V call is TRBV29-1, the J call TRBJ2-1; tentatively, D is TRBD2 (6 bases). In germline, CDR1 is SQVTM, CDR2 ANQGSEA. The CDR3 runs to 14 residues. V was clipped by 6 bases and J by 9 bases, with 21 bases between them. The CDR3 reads CSVGAGGLRREQFF. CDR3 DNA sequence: TGCAGCGTCGGAGCGGGTGGGCTGCGGCGTGAGCAGTTCTTC.

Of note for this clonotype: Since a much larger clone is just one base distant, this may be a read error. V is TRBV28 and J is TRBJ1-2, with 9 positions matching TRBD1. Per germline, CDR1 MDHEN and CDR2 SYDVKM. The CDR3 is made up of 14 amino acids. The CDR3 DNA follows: TGTGCCAGCAGTTGGACAGGGGCCACCTATGGCTACATCTTC. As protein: CASSWTGATYGYIF.

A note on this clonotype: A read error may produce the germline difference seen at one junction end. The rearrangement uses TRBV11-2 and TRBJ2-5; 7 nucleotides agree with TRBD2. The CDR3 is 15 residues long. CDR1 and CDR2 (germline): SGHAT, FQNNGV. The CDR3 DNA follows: TGTGTCAGCAGCTTAGAAGCTAGCGGACAAGAGACCCAGTACTTC. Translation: CVSSLEASGQETQYF.

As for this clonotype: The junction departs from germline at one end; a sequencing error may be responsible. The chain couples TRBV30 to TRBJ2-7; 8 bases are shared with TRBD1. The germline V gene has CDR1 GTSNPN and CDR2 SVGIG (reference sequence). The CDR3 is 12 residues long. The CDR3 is CACSVGQGEQYF. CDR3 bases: TGTGCCTGTAGTGTAGGACAGGGTGAGCAGTACTTC.

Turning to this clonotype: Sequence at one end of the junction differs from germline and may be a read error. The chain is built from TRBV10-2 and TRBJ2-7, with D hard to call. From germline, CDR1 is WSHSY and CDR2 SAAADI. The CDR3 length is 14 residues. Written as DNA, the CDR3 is TGCGCCAGTAGTATCCTCGAGAGCTCCTACGAGCAGAACTTC. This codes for CASSILESSYEQNF.

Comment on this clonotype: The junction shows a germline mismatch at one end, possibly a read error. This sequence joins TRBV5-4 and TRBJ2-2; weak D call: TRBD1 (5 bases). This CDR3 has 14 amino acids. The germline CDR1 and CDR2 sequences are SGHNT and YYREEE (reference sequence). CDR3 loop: CASRLGANAGELFF. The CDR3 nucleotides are TGTGCCAGCAGGCTAGGGGCGAACGCCGGGGAGCTGTTTTTT.